A single sample gave rise to the 20 T cell receptor beta chains below, sequenced in a study of cytomegalovirus exposure and HLA in healthy donors. A multiplex PCR was run with 60 Vbeta primers and 13 Jbeta primers. The table came from immunoSEQ multiplex PCR; TCRdb's copy has only in-frame clones and leaves some out. The data hold roughly 110,000 clones, with around 67% observed a single time. The sample consisted of PBMCs. The receptors shown here come from a woman aged 40 to 50 in good health and CMV-seropositive.

In this sample, this clone turned up a few times. This chain links TRBV5-6 with TRBJ2-7; 9 bases align to TRBD1. The J segment lost 3 bases and the V segment lost 0 bases, leaving 4 bases of the junction unmatched. Germline CDR1 is SGHDT and CDR2 is YYEEEE. The CDR3 is 15 residues long. The CDR3 loop is CASSLGGTGRYEQYF. The CDR3 nucleotides read TGTGCCAGCAGCTTGGGTGGGACAGGGCGCTACGAGCAGTACTTC.

V gene TRBV19 combines with J gene TRBJ2-7; D is possibly TRBD2 (7 bases). Germline-derived CDR1 and CDR2 are LNHDA and SQIVND (reference sequence). Trimming took off 3 bases at V and 2 bases at J, with 11 bases between the two ends. CDR3 length: 14 amino acids. DNA of the CDR3: TGTGCCAGTAGTATGGTCGGGGGGCCCTACGAGCAGTACTTC. As protein: CASSMVGGPYEQYF.

This clone was counted only a few times. The chain recombines TRBV2 with TRBJ1-4; possibly TRBD1 for D (5 bases). The CDR3 length is 14 residues. Germline V gives CDR1 SNHLY, CDR2 FYNNEI. Trimming cost V 10 bases and J 7 bases, with 19 bases left between them. The CDR3 reads CAIASAGGVEKLFF. The CDR3 nucleotides read TGTGCCATAGCTTCGGCAGGAGGGGTTGAAAAACTGTTTTTT.

The genes are TRBV5-1 and TRBJ1-5; 7 nucleotides align to TRBD1. The germline CDR1 and CDR2 sequences are SGHRS and YFSETQ. Trimming cost V 4 bases and J 3 bases; bases outside gene matches: 7. The CDR3 loop spans 15 amino acids. The CDR3 DNA reads TGCGCCAGCAGCGTTGGACAGGCGAACAATCAGCCCCAGCATTTT. It is translated as CASSVGQANNQPQHF.

There are a few counts of this clone. This chain uses TRBV7-8 with TRBJ1-1; D is uncertain. The CDR3 is 14 residues long. Germline V gene lookup returns CDR1 SGHVS and CDR2 FQNEAQ. The ends were cut back, 5 bases at V and 2 bases at J, with 12 bases in the middle. CDR3 nucleotides: TGTGCCAGCAGCGAGGCGGAGCTCAACACTGAAGCTTTCTTT. Protein sequence: CASSEAELNTEAFF.

This rearrangement joins TRBV27 to TRBJ2-5, with D possibly being TRBD1 (6 bases). Germline-derived CDR1 and CDR2 are MNHEY and SMNVEV (reference sequence). The CDR3 is 15 residues long. Trimming stripped 5 bases from V and 3 bases from J, with 16 bases between. As DNA, the CDR3 is TGTGCCAGCAGTGCCTCGCCTCGGGACAAAGAGACCCAGTACTTC. Protein sequence: CASSASPRDKETQYF.

The CDR3, as DNA: TGTGCCAGCAGCTGGGACAGGACTACCGGGGAGCTGTTTTTT. Its translation: CASSWDRTTGELFF. The chain employs TRBV5-6 and TRBJ2-2; 8 nucleotides agree with TRBD1. The germline gives CDR1 SGHDT, CDR2 YYEEEE. The CDR3 runs to 14 residues. The V and J ends lost 3 bases and 5 bases, in that order; junction bases with no gene match: 3.

In its sample, this clone was seen a few times. The chain recombines TRBV18 with TRBJ2-5, with D possibly being TRBD1 (6 bases). Trimming shortened V by 2 bases and J by 2 bases, and 6 bases separated the two germline ends. This CDR3 spans 13 amino acids. The germline gives CDR1 KGHSH, CDR2 LQKENI. The CDR3 DNA reads as TGTGCCAGCTCACCAGGACAGCAAGAGACCCAGTACTTC. It specifies CASSPGQQETQYF.

This chain connects TRBV25-1 to TRBJ1-4; the D gene is possibly TRBD1 (6 bases). The CDR3 length is 15 residues. Germline V gene lookup returns CDR1 MGHDK and CDR2 SYGVNS. Trimming cost V 2 bases and J 8 bases, with 15 bases left between them. The DNA for the CDR3 is TGTGCCAGCAGTGAACTCGGGGGGGCATGGGAAAAACTGTTTTTT. Amino acid sequence: CASSELGGAWEKLFF.

The chain uses TRBV4-3 and TRBJ1-2; TRBD1 matches 8 bases. This CDR3 comprises 16 residues. Germline CDR1 is LGHNA and CDR2 is YSLEER. Trimming took 0 bases from V and 4 from J; bases not matched to a gene: 7. The CDR3 spells CASSQDTGTGLYGYTF. The CDR3 nucleotides read TGCGCCAGCAGCCAAGACACCGGGACAGGTCTCTATGGCTACACCTTC.

The chain couples TRBV27 to TRBJ1-2; weak D call: TRBD1 (5 bases). The CDR3 has 17 amino acids. Germline CDR1 is MNHEY and CDR2 is SMNVEV (reference sequence). Trimming shortened V by 0 bases and J by 0 bases, and 14 bases separated the two germline ends. CDR3 in DNA: TGTGCCAGCAGTTTATCGAGGACAATGCTAGCTAACTATGGCTACACCTTC. It specifies CASSLSRTMLANYGYTF.

V and J are TRBV7-8 and TRBJ2-3; tentatively, D is TRBD2 (6 bases). This CDR3 spans 15 amino acids. V was clipped by 2 bases and J by 2 bases, with 11 bases between them. Germline V gene data show CDR1 as SGHVS and CDR2 as FQNEAQ. CDR3 sequence: CASSLKRVVTDTQYF. Here the CDR3 DNA reads TGTGCCAGCAGCTTAAAGCGGGTAGTCACAGATACGCAGTATTTT. Complete variable domain (other parts from reference TRBV7-8 and TRBJ2-3): GAGVSQSPRYKVAKRGQDVALRCDPISGHVSLFWYQQALGQGPEFLTYFQNEAQLDKSGLPSDRFFAERPEGSVSTLKIQRTQQEDSAVYLCASSLKRVVTDTQYFGPGTRLTVL.

This clone has just one count. The chain's CDR3 is CAWSVREAGGTYTF. CDR3 DNA: TGTGCCTGGAGTGTTAGGGAGGCAGGGGGCACCTACACCTTC. The chain employs TRBV30 and TRBJ1-2; 8 bases are shared with TRBD1. Per germline, CDR1 GTSNPN and CDR2 SVGIG (reference sequence). This CDR3 has 14 amino acids. The trim removed 0 bases at V and 10 bases at J, leaving 10 bases unmatched.

The rearrangement links TRBV19 to TRBJ2-3; 7 positions agree with TRBD2. CDR1 is LNHDA, CDR2 SQIVND, per germline (reference sequence). The CDR3 loop spans 14 amino acids. V gave up 10 bases and J gave up 4 bases; unmatched junction bases: 11. As DNA, the CDR3 is TGTGCCACTCTCTCGGGGGGACCCGCAGATACGCAGTATTTT. It yields the protein CATLSGGPADTQYF.

The rearrangement joins TRBV29-1 to TRBJ1-1, with TRBD1 matching 7 bases. The CDR3 is 14 amino acids. Germline V gene lookup returns CDR1 SQVTM and CDR2 ANQGSEA. With V trimmed by 5 bases and J by 5 bases, 11 bases remained unmatched. The CDR3 DNA follows: TGCAGCGTTCGAGGTGACAGGGACGGTACTGAAGCTTTCTTT. Its protein is CSVRGDRDGTEAFF.

The gene calls are TRBV2 and TRBJ2-2, with D possibly matching TRBD1 (6 bases). V was pared by 6 bases and J by 5 bases, with 16 bases between. Germline V CDR1 and CDR2: SNHLY, FYNNEI. The CDR3 runs to 15 residues. The CDR3 sequence: CASRPDRSQTGELFF. The CDR3 bases are TGTGCCAGCAGGCCAGACAGGTCCCAAACCGGGGAGCTGTTTTTT.

This clone was observed once. The rearrangement uses TRBV10-3 and TRBJ2-1, with D possibly TRBD2 on 5 matching bases. CDR3 length: 14 amino acids. Trimming cost V 4 bases and J 7 bases, with 14 bases left between them. Germline V CDR1 and CDR2: ENHRY, SYGVKD. The DNA of the CDR3 is TGTGCCATCAGTGCATTAGCCAGGAGGAATGAGCAGTTCTTC. It codes for CAISALARRNEQFF.

This chain uses TRBV7-8 with TRBJ2-7; D is possibly TRBD1 (6 bases). V was shortened by 1 base and J by 7 bases, with 11 bases between the two germline ends. Germline CDR1 is SGHVS and CDR2 is FQNEAQ. CDR3 length: 13 amino acids. DNA for the CDR3: TGTGCCAGCAGCTTAGGTACAGGGTGGGAGCAGTACTTC. This encodes CASSLGTGWEQYF.

The chain joins TRBV25-1 to TRBJ1-3; 9 bases match TRBD1. The germline gives CDR1 MGHDK, CDR2 SYGVNS. The CDR3 consists of 16 residues. Trimming removed 6 bases from V and 2 bases from J; junction bases left unmatched: 8. For the CDR3, the DNA is TGTGCCAGCAGGGAGGCCGGGACAGGGACTGGAAACACCATATATTTT. Translation gives CASREAGTGTGNTIYF.

This clone is a singleton in its sample. The rearrangement joins TRBV28 to TRBJ1-5; no reliable D call. CDR1 MDHEN and CDR2 SYDVKM come from the germline V gene. The V end was cut by 7 bases, the J end by 4 bases, with 11 bases between. The length of the CDR3 is 13 residues. In nucleotides, the CDR3 is TGTGCCAGCATGCAGATATCTAATCAGCCCCAGCATTTT. Amino acids: CASMQISNQPQHF.